The entry that follows covers one T cell receptor beta chain sequence. This sample stems from a study of blood T cell repertoires in COVID-19. This table comes from immunoSEQ multiplex PCR, and its TCRdb copy is limited to in-frame clones, with some not included. The sample holds 200,000 to 250,000 clones, about 85% seen once. The CDR3 totals 14 residues. J was trimmed by 4 bases and V by 5 bases; bases with no gene match: 7. The germline V gene has CDR1 LNHDA and CDR2 SQIVND (reference sequence). Sequencing input: peripheral blood. This TCR derives from a woman aged 55 to 70 who had recovered from COVID-19. This chain links TRBV19 with TRBJ1-2; 7 positions agree with TRBD1. CDR3 bases: TGTGCCAGTAGTGCCGGGACAGAATCCTATGGCTACACCTTC. It is translated as CASSAGTESYGYTF.